Listed below are T cell receptor beta chains from one sample, sequenced in a study of blood T cell repertoires in COVID-19. The assay was immunoSEQ multiplex PCR, and TCRdb's table has in-frame clones only and misses some. Seen here are 75,000 to 95,000 clones, approximately 88% observed once, and the top ten hold roughly 5.7%. Sequenced material: peripheral blood. The origin of the receptors is a man in his sixties with acute or convalescent COVID-19. Both conserved end residues are part of each CDR3. Fields, in order: V gene, D gene, clone size, J gene, CDR3 DNA, CDR3 protein. A D gene is named only where the DNA matches it firmly. Rows may omit the clone size; those that give it use once, few, many or a size class.

v_gene: TRBV9; d_gene: TRBD1; abundance: .; j_gene: TRBJ1-3; CDR3nt: TGTGCCAGCAGCCCCTCCATCTCGGACAGGGTTTACACCATATATTTT; CDR3aa: CASSPSISDRVYTIYF
v_gene: TRBV19; d_gene: .; abundance: .; j_gene: TRBJ1-1; CDR3nt: TGTGCCAGTAGTATAGATGGCCAGGTGAACACTGAAGCTTTCTTT; CDR3aa: CASSIDGQVNTEAFF
v_gene: TRBV7-2; d_gene: .; abundance: .; j_gene: TRBJ1-5; CDR3nt: TGTGCCAGCAGCTTAGTGGGGGGGAGCAATCAGCCCCAGCATTTT; CDR3aa: CASSLVGGSNQPQHF
v_gene: TRBV5-4; d_gene: .; abundance: .; j_gene: TRBJ2-2; CDR3nt: TGTGCCAGCAGCTTGGGAGCGGGGAACACCGGGGAGCTGTTTTTT; CDR3aa: CASSLGAGNTGELFF
v_gene: TRBV9; d_gene: TRBD2; abundance: .; j_gene: TRBJ2-1; CDR3nt: TGTGCCAGCAGCGCAGGACTAGGTGCCTACAATGAGCAGTTCTTC; CDR3aa: CASSAGLGAYNEQFF
v_gene: TRBV4-3; d_gene: TRBD1; abundance: .; j_gene: TRBJ2-7; CDR3nt: TGCGCCAGCAGCCAAGATGTGAGGACAGGGGACGAGCAGTACTTC; CDR3aa: CASSQDVRTGDEQYF
v_gene: TRBV10-3; d_gene: .; abundance: .; j_gene: TRBJ2-1; CDR3nt: TGTGCCATCAGTGAGTCCGTCCTGAGCTCCTACAATGAGCAGTTCTTC; CDR3aa: CAISESVLSSYNEQFF
v_gene: TRBV29-1; d_gene: .; abundance: .; j_gene: TRBJ1-2; CDR3nt: TGCAGCGTTGTATTCCGGGGGGCGCGGGGCTACACCTTC; CDR3aa: CSVVFRGARGYTF
v_gene: TRBV3-1/TRBV3-2; d_gene: .; abundance: .; j_gene: TRBJ1-2; CDR3nt: TGTGCCAGCAGCCAAGGACAGGTTCTTTATGGCTACACCTTC; CDR3aa: CASSQGQVLYGYTF
v_gene: TRBV2; d_gene: .; abundance: .; j_gene: TRBJ1-1; CDR3nt: TGTGCCAGCAGTGAATGGGAGGGGGGAGGTACTGAAGCTTTCTTT; CDR3aa: CASSEWEGGGTEAFF
v_gene: TRBV12-5; d_gene: .; abundance: .; j_gene: TRBJ2-3; CDR3nt: TGTGCTAGTGGCAATTTGGGAGGCAGACTCACAGATACGCAGTATTTT; CDR3aa: CASGNLGGRLTDTQYF
v_gene: TRBV5-5; d_gene: .; abundance: once; j_gene: TRBJ2-6; CDR3nt: TGTGCCAGCAGCTTTTGGGGGGCTGGGGCCAACGTCCTGACTTTC; CDR3aa: CASSFWGAGANVLTF
v_gene: TRBV10-3; d_gene: .; abundance: .; j_gene: TRBJ2-1; CDR3nt: TGTGCCATCAGTGTAGGGGACAATGAGCAGTTCTTC; CDR3aa: CAISVGDNEQFF
v_gene: TRBV9; d_gene: .; abundance: .; j_gene: TRBJ2-3; CDR3nt: TGTGCCAGCAGCATCGGACAGTCTCTCACAGATACGCAGTATTTT; CDR3aa: CASSIGQSLTDTQYF
v_gene: TRBV2; d_gene: .; abundance: .; j_gene: TRBJ1-1; CDR3nt: TGTGCCAGCAGTGAATTTCCGAAGGGGGAGACTGAAGCTTTCTTT; CDR3aa: CASSEFPKGETEAFF
v_gene: TRBV28; d_gene: .; abundance: .; j_gene: TRBJ1-5; CDR3nt: TGTGCCAGCAGATATGGGACTGGTGGGAGCAATCAGCCCCAGCATTTT; CDR3aa: CASRYGTGGSNQPQHF
v_gene: TRBV3-1/TRBV3-2; d_gene: TRBD1; abundance: .; j_gene: TRBJ1-2; CDR3nt: TGTGCCAGCAGCCAAGACCGCCAGGGGGGCTATGGCTACACCTTC; CDR3aa: CASSQDRQGGYGYTF
v_gene: TRBV6-5; d_gene: TRBD1; abundance: .; j_gene: TRBJ1-1; CDR3nt: TGTGCCAGCAGACTCACAGGGGCTGGGCACACTGAAGCTTTCTTT; CDR3aa: CASRLTGAGHTEAFF
v_gene: TRBV4-3; d_gene: TRBD2; abundance: .; j_gene: TRBJ2-3; CDR3nt: TGCGCCAGCAGCCTTTCTAGCGGGGGCGGGGATACGCAGTATTTT; CDR3aa: CASSLSSGGGDTQYF